This TCR beta chain is drawn from a study of beta chain features in type 1 diabetes. Study-wide results and limits: Patients and controls would be equally affected if PCR favored shorter templates. Shorter TCRB CDR3s, moderately but significantly so, were found in Type 1 diabetes patients in all four CD4+ subsets.

Of the isolated RNA, all was reverse transcribed, and so the sequenced material was expressed TCRB transcripts. Method: immunoSEQ multiplex PCR; TCRdb's copy keeps in-frame clones and lacks some. The data contain some 120,000 clones, roughly 17% of them singletons. Between the trimmed V and J ends, which lost 5 bases and 2 bases, there was a span of 9 bases. The germline CDR1 and CDR2 sequences are SEHNR and FQNEAQ (reference sequence). CDR3 length equals 14 residues. In this sample, this clone turned up a few times. The antigen is not known. This TCR came from a young man with type 1 diabetes. The genes are TRBV7-9 and TRBJ2-2; D is possibly TRBD1 (6 bases). Sequencing was done on a sample of central memory CD4+ T cells from blood. The CDR3 DNA reads TGTGCCAGCAGCCTACAGGGCAACACCGGGGAGCTGTTTTTT. Its protein is CASSLQGNTGELFF.